The present T cell receptor (beta chain) was sequenced within a study of cytomegalovirus exposure and HLA in healthy donors (dated by TCRdb to the late 2010s). The study in broad terms: In an earlier analysis of fewer than 750 of the donors, 250 to 350 Gb of sequence data and 100 million or so unique TCR beta sequences from about 179 million T cells were reported. About 310 gigabases of sequencing data and some 85 million unique TCR sequences were included in an early release covering 550 to 800 HLA-typed donors. Among the 398 genotyped donors, around 81% belonged to the genetic ancestry cluster associated with self-reported Caucasian donors. The study aimed to test whether signatures of past pathogen exposure could be identified by cataloging public T cell receptors. The T cell repertoires of 666 subjects were profiled by immunosequencing and related to cytomegalovirus serostatus. In addition to the first cohort of 500 to 850 subjects, a separate validation cohort of some 120 different subjects was used. The study combined high-throughput TCR immunosequencing, statistical association of individual TCRs with disease status, and machine learning to predict cytomegalovirus infection status. A later analysis re-examined previously published TCR beta repertoires from more than 550 donors and added high-resolution HLA genotyping to investigate patterns of TCR occurrence. Rather than drawing on any new phenotypic data, the later analysis identified candidate immune exposures from TCR beta sequences and the way those sequences occurred across donors. An earlier analysis of about 620 of the donors applied high-throughput TCR beta sequencing to assess whether each TCR beta V gene segment acted as functional or pseudogenic. Donor age, sex, ethnicity and CMV serostatus were compiled alongside the repertoire data. Genome-wide SNP genotypes for about three fifths of the 666 donors were used in a later genetic analysis, which treated that subset as a discovery cohort. Every repertoire in the discovery cohort had been generated on one and the same sequencing platform. Both class I and class II loci were covered by HLA typing, at four-digit resolution. Typing coverage varied by locus: roughly 620-640 donors for A, B, C, DRB1 and DQB1; roughly 520 for DQA1; approximately 570 for DPA1; fewer than 480 for DPB1. A few DR-DQ haplotypes were treated as single units for association and clustering because of strong linkage in the cohort. Across 300 to 400 genotyped donors of the cohort, an average of approximately 200,000 unique TCR beta nucleotide sequences per donor were sequenced, and approximately 17% of those sequences were non-productive. The paper as a whole reports these results and caveats: Three of the identified cytomegalovirus-associated TCR beta chains were confirmed in vitro to be specific for cytomegalovirus antigens. Linkage disequilibrium might explain the correlated functional status among segregating V segments, but an unknown experimental factor could not be excluded. An earlier analysis of roughly 570 of the donors showed that most TCR beta V segments appeared in productive rearrangements either about 87% or about 30% of the time, which broadly matched IMGT annotations. HLA typing was unavailable for some donors at each locus, so association tests used only the typed subset. A total of 164 TCR beta chains were listed by the study as associated with cytomegalovirus. The cohort was sequenced for TCR beta chains only, and without alpha or paired-chain data the features that could be detected were limited. According to the authors, the approach could potentially be generalized to other disease states and immunological phenotypes. A cluster of highly shared sequence variants was judged likely to represent a technical artifact of the sequencing pipeline. The only immune exposure information available for the cohort was CMV serostatus. In a later genetic analysis, fewer N-insertions in productive TCRs were reported among donors in an Asian-associated ancestry cluster than the 666-donor mean. Roughly uniform sequencing depth across donors was assumed in presence/absence analyses, although this assumption may not hold. Some IMGT-functional V segments, including TRBV6-2 and TRBV6-3, could not be told apart with the 87-base-pair reads, so those segments were excluded. Specific HLA alleles were associated with 15,000 to 20,000 TCR beta sequences at a false discovery rate of 0.05 in a later analysis. According to a later analysis, TCR association rates differed among HLA loci, with DRB1 alleles showing the most associated TCRs and HLA-C alleles showing the fewest. When HLA alleles, especially DR and DQ, strongly co-occurred, TCR associations were difficult to assign to individual alleles. The classifier was reported to diagnose cytomegalovirus status with high specificity and sensitivity in both the original cohort and the validation cohort. Most CMV-associated TCR beta chains appeared to be HLA-restricted in a later analysis, and the HLA associations seemed to be driven largely by CMV exposure. In a later analysis, HLA-associated TCR beta chains showed more clonal expansion and lower generation probabilities than non-associated chains that were equally common. Because counts were too low, about 18 rarely observed V segments, including chromosome 9 orphons, were excluded from the earlier analysis of roughly 580 of the donors. While some public TCRs were present in many individuals, most TCR sequences turned up only very rarely across donors. According to a later analysis, parvovirus B19, influenza, CMV and Epstein-Barr virus appeared linked to several top co-occurrence clusters. A later genetic analysis associated a missense DCLRE1C variant with V-gene and J-gene trimming of TCR beta chains, and an independent cohort replicated the association. A further reported finding was that TCR beta sequences accurately predicted the HLA-A and HLA-B alleles for most subjects in the first cohort.

Receptors were amplified or captured by the immunoSEQ multiplex PCR assay. For the multiplex PCR, a mixture combining 60 forward primers for TCR Vbeta segments and 13 reverse primers for TCR Jbeta segments was used. The CDR3 region of rearranged TCR beta genes was amplified from genomic DNA by a multiplex PCR assay. Amplified TCR beta libraries were sequenced as 87-base-pair reads on the Illumina HiSeq System. On the authors' methods: A later analysis counted about 80 million unique TCR beta chains across the roughly 700 repertoires, and 9.5 million to 11 million of these chains were shared by at least two donors. Raw reads were error-corrected and collapsed into unique sequences by a nearest-neighbor algorithm in which closely related sequences were merged to remove PCR and sequencing errors. V, D and J gene segments were assigned by aligning CDR3 sequences to IMGT reference sequences. For a sequence to be retained, at least a six-nucleotide match to both a V gene segment and a J gene segment was required. Rearrangements were called productive when the CDR3 lacked stop codons and stayed in frame with V and J; all others were non-productive. Following IMGT convention, CDR3 was defined as the stretch from the second conserved V-encoded cysteine to the conserved J-encoded phenylalanine. The earlier analysis of some 600 of the donors excluded sequences that lacked an unambiguous match to a single V gene segment. An earlier analysis of several hundred of the donors called V segments functional above 56.7% productive rearrangements and segregating when the between-donor standard deviation exceeded 5%. A statistical classification framework was built to diagnose cytomegalovirus status from the catalog of TCR beta chain sequences. In a later analysis, V and J genes were assigned by comparing TCR nucleotide sequences against IMGT/GENE-DB human TR gene sequences. The TCRdist pipeline was used in a later analysis to assign CDR3 sequences and most-parsimonious VDJ recombination scenarios. In a later analysis, each TCR beta chain was defined by its CDR3 amino acid sequence together with its V-gene family, and reads without a unique V-gene family were excluded. A later analysis removed 600 or so highly shared, low-generation-probability nucleotide sequences to deal with suspected cross-contamination and a sequencing artifact. In a later analysis, a clonal expansion index for each public chain was calculated from normalized within-repertoire ranks of inferred template counts. In a later analysis, generation probabilities were computed using a VDJ recombination model fitted to out-of-frame rearrangements, and the results were checked against IGoR. In a later analysis, TCR-TCR, TCR-HLA and TCR-CMV co-occurrence was scored with hypergeometric tests, and a repertoire-size bias correction was applied to TCR pairs. In a later analysis, false discovery rates were estimated by permuting HLA or CMV assignments 20 times. In a later analysis, co-occurring TCRs were grouped using DBSCAN, and TCRdist sequence similarity was added for clustering within HLA-allele-positive subsets. Co-occurrence clustering excluded repertoires with fewer than 30,000 or more than 120,000 public chains, plus five with anomalous nucleotide sharing. TCRdb stores this immuneACCESS table with in-frame sequences only. Part of the clones is absent; in the studies checked, under half of the shortfall reflects unresolved V genes, and no reason is known for the rest. V, J and clone size are taken as reported in that table, and D and trimming were inferred from the DNA itself. The sample table lists some 150,000 clones, 65% to 85% of them with a count of one. The ten top clones hold 1.2% to 1.5% of the sample.

Trimming leaves V shorter by 2 bases and J shorter by 5 bases, with the junction holding 13 bases beyond the gene matches. Reading the germline V gene gives CDR1 SGHDT and CDR2 YYEEEE. Reading from cysteine to phenylalanine, the CDR3 counts 16 amino acids. Solely the CDR3 DNA is kept, with 48 bases framed from the first base. As concerns this clone: It has no known antigen specificity. Base qualities were left out, and no much larger clone turns up one base away.

The cohort comprised some 680 healthy bone marrow donors. All cohort members were sampled while nominally healthy, although unrecorded immune exposures were likely present. The donor was CMV seronegative and was included in the group of 352 seronegative cohort members. Every donor gave a peripheral blood sample, and the peripheral blood mononuclear cells from that sample were used for TCR beta sequencing. The Qiagen DNeasy Blood Extraction Kit was used to extract genomic DNA from the blood cell samples. This sequence uses TRBV5-6 and TRBJ2-7, with TRBD1 identical over 7 junction bases. The TCR sequence derives from a man in his 60s in good health and CMV-seronegative. The sequencing sample was made of PBMCs. DNA sequence: TGTGCCAGCAGCTTACGGACAGGTCGTGTACCCCACGAGCAGTACTTC. It translates as CASSLRTGRVPHEQYF.